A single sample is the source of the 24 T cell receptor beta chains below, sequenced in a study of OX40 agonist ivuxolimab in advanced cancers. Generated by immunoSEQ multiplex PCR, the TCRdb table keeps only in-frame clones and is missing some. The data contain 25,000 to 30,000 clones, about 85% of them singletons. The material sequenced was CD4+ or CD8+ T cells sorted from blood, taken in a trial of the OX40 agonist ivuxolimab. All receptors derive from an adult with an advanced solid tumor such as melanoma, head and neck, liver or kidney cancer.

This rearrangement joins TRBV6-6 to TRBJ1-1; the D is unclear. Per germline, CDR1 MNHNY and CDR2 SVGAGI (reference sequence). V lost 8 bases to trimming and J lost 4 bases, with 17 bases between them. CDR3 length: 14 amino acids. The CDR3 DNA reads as TGTGCCAGCGCTGACTTAATAATAGGCACTGAAGCTTTCTTT. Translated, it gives CASADLIIGTEAFF.

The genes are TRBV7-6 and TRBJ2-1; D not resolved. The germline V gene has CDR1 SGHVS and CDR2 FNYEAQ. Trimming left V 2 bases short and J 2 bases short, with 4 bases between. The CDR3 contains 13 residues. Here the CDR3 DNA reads TGTGCCAGCAGCTTAACTGCCTACAATGAGCAGTTCTTC. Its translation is CASSLTAYNEQFF.

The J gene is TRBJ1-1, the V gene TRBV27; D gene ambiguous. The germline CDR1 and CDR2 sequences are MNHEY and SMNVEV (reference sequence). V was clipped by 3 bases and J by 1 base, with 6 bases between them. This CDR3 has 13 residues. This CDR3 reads CASSLAANTEAFF. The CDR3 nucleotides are TGTGCCAGCAGTTTGGCAGCGAACACTGAAGCTTTCTTT.

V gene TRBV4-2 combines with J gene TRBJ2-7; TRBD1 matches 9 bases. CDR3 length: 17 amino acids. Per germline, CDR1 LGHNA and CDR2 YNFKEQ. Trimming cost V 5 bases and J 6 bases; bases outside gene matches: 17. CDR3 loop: CASSTHQSGTGQGEQYF. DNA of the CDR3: TGTGCCAGCAGCACCCACCAGTCCGGGACAGGGCAGGGCGAGCAGTACTTC.

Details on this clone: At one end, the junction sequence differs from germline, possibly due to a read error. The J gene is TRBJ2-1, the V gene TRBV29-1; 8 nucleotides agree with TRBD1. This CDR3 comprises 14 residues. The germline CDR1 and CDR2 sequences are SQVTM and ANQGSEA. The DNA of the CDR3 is TGCAGCGTCCTCCCGCTCGACAGGGGAATGTTTACGATCTTC. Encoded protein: CSVLPLDRGMFTIF.

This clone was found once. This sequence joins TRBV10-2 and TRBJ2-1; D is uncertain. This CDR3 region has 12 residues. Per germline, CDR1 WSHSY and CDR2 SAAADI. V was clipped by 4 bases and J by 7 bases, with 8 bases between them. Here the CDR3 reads CASSVGLNEQFF. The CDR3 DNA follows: TGCGCCAGCAGTGTGGGGTTGAATGAGCAGTTCTTC.

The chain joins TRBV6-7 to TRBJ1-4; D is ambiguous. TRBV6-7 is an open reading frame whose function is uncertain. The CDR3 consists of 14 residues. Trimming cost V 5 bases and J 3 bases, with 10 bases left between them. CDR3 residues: CASSQQRANEKLFF. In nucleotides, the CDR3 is TGTGCCAGCAGTCAACAACGTGCTAATGAAAAACTGTTTTTT.

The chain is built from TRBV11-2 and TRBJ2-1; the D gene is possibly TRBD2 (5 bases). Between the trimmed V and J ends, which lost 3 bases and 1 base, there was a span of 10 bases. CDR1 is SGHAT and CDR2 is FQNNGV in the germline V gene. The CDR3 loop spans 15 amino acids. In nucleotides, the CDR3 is TGTGCCAGCAGCTTGACGGGGTTTTCCTACAATGAGCAGTTCTTC. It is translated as CASSLTGFSYNEQFF.

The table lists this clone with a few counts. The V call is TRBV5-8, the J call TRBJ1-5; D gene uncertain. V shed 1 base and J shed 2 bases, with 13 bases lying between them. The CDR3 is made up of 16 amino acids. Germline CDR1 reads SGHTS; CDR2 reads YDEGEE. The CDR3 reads CASSLRPTVGNQPQHF. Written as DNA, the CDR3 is TGTGCCAGCAGCTTGAGGCCCACAGTGGGCAATCAGCCCCAGCATTTT.

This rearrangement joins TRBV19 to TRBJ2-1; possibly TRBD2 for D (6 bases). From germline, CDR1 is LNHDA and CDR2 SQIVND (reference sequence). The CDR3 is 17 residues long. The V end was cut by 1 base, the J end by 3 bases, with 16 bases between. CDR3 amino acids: CASSIGSGTSSYNEQFF. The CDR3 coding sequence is TGTGCCAGTAGTATAGGGAGTGGAACTAGCAGCTACAATGAGCAGTTCTTC. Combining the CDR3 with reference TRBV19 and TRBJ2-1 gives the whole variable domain DGGITQSPKYLFRKEGQNVTLSCEQNLNHDAMYWYRQDPGQGLRLIYYSQIVNDFQKGDIAEGYSVSREKKESFPLTVTSAQKNPTAFYLCASSIGSGTSSYNEQFFGPGTRLTVL.

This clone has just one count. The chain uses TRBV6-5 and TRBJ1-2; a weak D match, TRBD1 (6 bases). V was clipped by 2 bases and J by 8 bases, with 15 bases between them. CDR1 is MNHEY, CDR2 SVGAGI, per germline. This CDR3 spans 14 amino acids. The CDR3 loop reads CASSYGQGRRGYTF. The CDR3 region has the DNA TGTGCCAGCAGTTACGGGCAGGGGAGAAGGGGCTACACCTTC.

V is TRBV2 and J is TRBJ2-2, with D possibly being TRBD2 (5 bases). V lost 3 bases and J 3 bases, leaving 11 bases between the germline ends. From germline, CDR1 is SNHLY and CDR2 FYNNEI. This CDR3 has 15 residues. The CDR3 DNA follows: TGTGCCAGCAGTGATAGCGCAGGATACACCGGGGAGCTGTTTTTT. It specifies CASSDSAGYTGELFF.

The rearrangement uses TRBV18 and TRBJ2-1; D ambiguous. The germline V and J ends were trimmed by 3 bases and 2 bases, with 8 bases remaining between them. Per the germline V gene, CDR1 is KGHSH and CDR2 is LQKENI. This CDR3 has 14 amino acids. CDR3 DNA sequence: TGTGCCAGCTCACCCCCCATGGCCTACAATGAGCAGTTCTTC. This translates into CASSPPMAYNEQFF.

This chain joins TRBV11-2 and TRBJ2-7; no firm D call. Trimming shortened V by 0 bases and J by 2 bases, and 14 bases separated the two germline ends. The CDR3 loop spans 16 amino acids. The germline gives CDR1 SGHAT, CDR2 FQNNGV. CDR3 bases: TGTGCCAGCAGCTTAGAACGAGGCCAGTCGGCCTACGAGCAGTACTTC. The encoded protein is CASSLERGQSAYEQYF.

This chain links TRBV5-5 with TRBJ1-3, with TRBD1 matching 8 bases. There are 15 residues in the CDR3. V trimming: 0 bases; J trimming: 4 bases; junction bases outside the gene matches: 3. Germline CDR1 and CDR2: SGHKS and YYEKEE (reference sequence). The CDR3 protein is CASSLDRGLGNTIYF. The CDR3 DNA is TGTGCCAGCAGCTTGGACAGGGGGTTAGGAAACACCATATATTTT.

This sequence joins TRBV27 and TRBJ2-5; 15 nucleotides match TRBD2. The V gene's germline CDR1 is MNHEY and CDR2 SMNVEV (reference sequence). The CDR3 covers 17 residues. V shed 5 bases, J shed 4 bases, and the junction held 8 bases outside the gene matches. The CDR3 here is CASSTGLAGGKRETQYF. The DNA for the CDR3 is TGTGCCAGCAGTACCGGACTAGCGGGGGGGAAGCGAGAGACCCAGTACTTC.

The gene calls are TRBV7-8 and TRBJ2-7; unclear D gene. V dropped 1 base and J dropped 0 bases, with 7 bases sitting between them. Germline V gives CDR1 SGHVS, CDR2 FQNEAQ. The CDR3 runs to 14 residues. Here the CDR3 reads CASSLGLSSYEQYF. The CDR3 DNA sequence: TGTGCCAGCAGCTTAGGGCTAAGCTCCTACGAGCAGTACTTC.

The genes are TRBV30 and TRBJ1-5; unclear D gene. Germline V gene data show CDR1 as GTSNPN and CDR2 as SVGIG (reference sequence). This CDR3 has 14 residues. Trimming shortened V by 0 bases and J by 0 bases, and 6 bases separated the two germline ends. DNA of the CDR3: TGTGCCTGGAGTGTACCCGATAGCAATCAGCCCCAGCATTTT. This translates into CAWSVPDSNQPQHF.

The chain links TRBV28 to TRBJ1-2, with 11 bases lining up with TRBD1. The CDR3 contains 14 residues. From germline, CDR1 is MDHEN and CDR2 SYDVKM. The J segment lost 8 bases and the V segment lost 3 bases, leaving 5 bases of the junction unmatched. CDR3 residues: CASSFRTGGDGYTF. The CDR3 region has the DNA TGTGCCAGCAGTTTCAGGACAGGGGGCGACGGCTACACCTTC.

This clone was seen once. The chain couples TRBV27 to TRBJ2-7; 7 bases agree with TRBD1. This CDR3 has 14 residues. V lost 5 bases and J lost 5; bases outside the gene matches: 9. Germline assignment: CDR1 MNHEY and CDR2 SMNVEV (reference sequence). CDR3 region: CASSEGARGDEQYF. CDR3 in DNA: TGTGCCAGCAGTGAGGGGGCCCGGGGCGACGAGCAGTACTTC.

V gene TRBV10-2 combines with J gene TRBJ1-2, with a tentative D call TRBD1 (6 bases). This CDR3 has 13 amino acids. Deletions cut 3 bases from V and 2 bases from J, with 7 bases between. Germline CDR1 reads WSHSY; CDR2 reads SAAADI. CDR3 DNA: TGCGCCAGCAGTGATGGACAGAACTATGGCTACACCTTC. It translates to CASSDGQNYGYTF.

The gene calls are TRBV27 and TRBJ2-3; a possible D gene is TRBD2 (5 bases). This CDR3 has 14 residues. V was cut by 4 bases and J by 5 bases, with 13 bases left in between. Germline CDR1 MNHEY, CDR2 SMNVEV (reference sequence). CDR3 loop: CASSSDSARDTQYF. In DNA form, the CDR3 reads TGTGCCAGCAGTTCGGACTCCGCAAGAGATACGCAGTATTTT.

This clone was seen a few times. CDR3 protein: CASSLFGGSPLHF. The CDR3 nucleotides read TGTGCCAGCAGTTTATTCGGGGGTTCACCCCTCCACTTT. The chain is built from TRBV27 and TRBJ1-6, with D maybe TRBD1 (5 bases). Germline values: CDR1 MNHEY, CDR2 SMNVEV (reference sequence). This CDR3 region has 13 residues. The ends were cut back, 1 base at V and 9 bases at J, with 7 bases in the middle.

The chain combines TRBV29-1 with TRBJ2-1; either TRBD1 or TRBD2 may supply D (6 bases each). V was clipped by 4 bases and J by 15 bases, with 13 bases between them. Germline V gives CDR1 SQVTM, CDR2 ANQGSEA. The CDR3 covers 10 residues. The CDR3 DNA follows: TGCAGCGTTGTGCGGGACACTTGGTTCTTC. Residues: CSVVRDTWFF.